This passage covers 5 T cell receptor beta chains from one sample sequenced in a study of T cells after yellow fever vaccination. MiXCR, run by TCRdb on the 5' RACE reads, gives a single entry per CDR3 protein. The sample has about 74,000 distinct CDR3 sequences; approximately 6.9% are singletons. The input for sequencing was CD8+ T cells sorted from PBMCs, taken around 5 days after the first yellow fever vaccination. The source is a man aged 18 to 29 who received the YFV17D yellow fever vaccine.

The V and J genes are TRBV29-1 and TRBJ2-7; TRBD2 agrees at 10 bases. This CDR3 has 15 amino acids. The germline gives CDR1 SQVTM, CDR2 ANQGSEA. The J segment lost 4 bases and the V segment lost 4 bases, leaving 10 bases of the junction unmatched. The CDR3 DNA reads TGCAGCGTTGCCGGGACTAGCGAGGGGGGGTACGAGCAGTACGTC. Protein: CSVAGTSEGGYEQYV.

This clonotype was found a few times. The V gene is TRBV5-6, the J gene TRBJ1-5, with D unresolved. CDR1 SGHDT and CDR2 YYEEEE come from the germline V gene. This CDR3 spans 15 amino acids. The V and J ends lost 0 bases and 3 bases respectively, with 10 bases between them. The CDR3 region is CASSLAGGFNQPQHF. The CDR3 DNA follows: TGTGCCAGCAGCTTGGCGGGCGGGTTCAATCAGCCCCAGCATTTT.

The chain has TRBV27 and TRBJ2-7, with no clear D. V shed 2 bases and J shed 5 bases, with 4 bases lying between them. Germline loops: CDR1 MNHEY, CDR2 SMNVEV (reference sequence). This CDR3 comprises 11 residues. This CDR3 reads CASSLGHEQYF. For the CDR3, the DNA is TGTGCCAGCAGTTTAGGGCACGAGCAGTACTTC.

This clonotype was counted many times. The rearrangement links TRBV20-1 to TRBJ2-3; D may correspond to TRBD1 or TRBD2 (7 bases each). V was shortened by 6 bases and J by 11 bases, with 15 bases between the two germline ends. CDR3 size: 11 residues. Per the germline V gene, CDR1 is DFQATT and CDR2 is SNEGSKA (reference sequence). CDR3 loop: CSARGGKGQYF. DNA for the CDR3: TGCAGTGCCAGGGGGGGGAAAGGGCAGTATTTT.

The chain uses TRBV7-6 and TRBJ2-7; 10 positions agree with TRBD1. The V gene end was trimmed by 5 bases and the J gene end by 3 bases; junction bases not matched to a gene: 7. Germline CDR1 reads SGHVS; CDR2 reads FNYEAQ. CDR3 size: 15 residues. The CDR3 region is CASSPGQGGLYEQYF. The DNA of the CDR3 is TGTGCCAGCAGCCCCGGACAGGGGGGCCTCTACGAGCAGTACTTC. Drawing the rest from reference TRBV7-6 and TRBJ2-7, the complete variable domain is GAGVSQSPRYKVTKRGQDVALRCDPISGHVSLYWYRQALGQGPEFLTYFNYEAQQDKSGLPNDRFSAERPEGSISTLTIQRTEQRDSAMYRCASSPGQGGLYEQYFGPGTRLTVT.